Sequencing of this T cell receptor (beta chain) was carried out in a study of graft-versus-host responses after intestinal transplantation. CDR3 size: 14 residues. Germline CDR1 reads PRHDT; CDR2 reads FYEKMQ (reference sequence). The study's findings and limits: The authors found GvH clones in recipient marrow, some appearing first in ileum or blood. Declining HvG levels early post-transplant were linked to peak circulating GvH clone levels.

As concerns this clone: Its antigen is currently unknown.

Assay: immunoSEQ multiplex PCR; the TCRdb copy retains only in-frame clones and omits some. This sample has some 90,000 clones, with around 92% found just once. Sequencing used unstimulated CD8+ T cells sorted from spleen or lymph node cells, obtained before transplant. The clonotype was recovered from a human donor who was the organ donor for an intestinal transplant. The chain uses TRBV13 and TRBJ2-5, with 8 bases identical to TRBD2. The J call is uncertain, as TRBJ2-7 better fits the DNA end. CDR3 nucleotide sequence: TGTGCCAGCAGCCACGGGGGGGCCGGCTACGAGCAGTACTTC. Protein product: CASSHGGAGYEQYF.